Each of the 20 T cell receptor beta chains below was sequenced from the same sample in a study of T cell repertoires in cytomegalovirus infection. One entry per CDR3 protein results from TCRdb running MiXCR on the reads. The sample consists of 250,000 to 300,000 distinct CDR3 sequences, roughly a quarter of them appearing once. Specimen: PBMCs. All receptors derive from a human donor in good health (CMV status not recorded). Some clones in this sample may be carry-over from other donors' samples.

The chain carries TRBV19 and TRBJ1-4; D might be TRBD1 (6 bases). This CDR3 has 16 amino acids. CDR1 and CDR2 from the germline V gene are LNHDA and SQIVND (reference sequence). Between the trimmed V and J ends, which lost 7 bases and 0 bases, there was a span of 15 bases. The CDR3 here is CASNRQVPATNEKLFF. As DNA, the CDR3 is TGTGCCAGTAACCGACAGGTGCCTGCAACTAATGAAAAACTGTTTTTT.

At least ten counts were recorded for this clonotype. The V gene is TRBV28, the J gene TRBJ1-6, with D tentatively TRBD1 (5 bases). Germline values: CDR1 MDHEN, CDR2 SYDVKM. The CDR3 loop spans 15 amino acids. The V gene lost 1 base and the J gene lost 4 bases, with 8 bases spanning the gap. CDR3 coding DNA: TGTGCCAGCAGTTTATCACGACAGTATAATTCACCCCTCCACTTT. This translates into CASSLSRQYNSPLHF.

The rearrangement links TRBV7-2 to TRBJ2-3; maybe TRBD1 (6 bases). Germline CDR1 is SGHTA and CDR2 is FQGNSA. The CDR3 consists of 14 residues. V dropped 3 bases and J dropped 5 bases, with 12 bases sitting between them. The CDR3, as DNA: TGTGCCAGCAGCTTGGTTACAGGGCGAGATACGCAGTATTTT. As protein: CASSLVTGRDTQYF.

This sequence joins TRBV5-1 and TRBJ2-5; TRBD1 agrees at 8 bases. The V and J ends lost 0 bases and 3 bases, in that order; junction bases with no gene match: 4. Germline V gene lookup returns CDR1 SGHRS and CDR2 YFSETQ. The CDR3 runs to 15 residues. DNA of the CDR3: TGCGCCAGCAGCTTGGGTGTGGACAGGGAAGAGACCCAGTACTTC. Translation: CASSLGVDREETQYF.

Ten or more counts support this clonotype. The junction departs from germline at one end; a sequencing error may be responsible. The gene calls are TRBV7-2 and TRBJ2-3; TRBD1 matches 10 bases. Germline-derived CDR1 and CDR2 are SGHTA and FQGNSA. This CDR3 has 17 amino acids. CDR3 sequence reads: CASSLTHETGGTDTQYF. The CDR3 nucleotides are TGTGCCAGCAGCTTAACCCATGAGACAGGGGGCACGGATACGCAGTATTTT. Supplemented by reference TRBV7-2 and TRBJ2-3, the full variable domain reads GAGVSQSPSNKVTEKGKDVELRCDPISGHTALYWYRQSLGQGLEFLIYFQGNSAPDKSGLPSDRFSAERTGGSVSTLTIQRTQQEDSAVYLCASSLTHETGGTDTQYFGPGTRLTVL.

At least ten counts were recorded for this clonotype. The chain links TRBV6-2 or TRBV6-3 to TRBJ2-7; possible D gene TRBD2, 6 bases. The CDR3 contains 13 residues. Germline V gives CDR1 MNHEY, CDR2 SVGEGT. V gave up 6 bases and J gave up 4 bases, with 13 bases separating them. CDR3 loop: CASSAGPPYEQYF. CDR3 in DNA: TGTGCCAGCAGCGCGGGACCCCCTTACGAGCAGTACTTC.

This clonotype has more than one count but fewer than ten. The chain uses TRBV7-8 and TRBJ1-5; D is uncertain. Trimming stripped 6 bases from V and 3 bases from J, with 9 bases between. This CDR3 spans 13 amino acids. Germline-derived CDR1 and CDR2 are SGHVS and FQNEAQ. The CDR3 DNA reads TGTGCCAGCAGGAGAAATGCCAATCAGCCCCAGCATTTT. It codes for CASRRNANQPQHF.

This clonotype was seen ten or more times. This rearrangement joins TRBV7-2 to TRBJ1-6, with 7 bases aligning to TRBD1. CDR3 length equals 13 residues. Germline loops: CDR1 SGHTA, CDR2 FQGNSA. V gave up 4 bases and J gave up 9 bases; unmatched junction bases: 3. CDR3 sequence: CASSSDRASPLHF. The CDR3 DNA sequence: TGTGCCAGCAGCTCCGACAGGGCTTCACCCCTCCACTTT.

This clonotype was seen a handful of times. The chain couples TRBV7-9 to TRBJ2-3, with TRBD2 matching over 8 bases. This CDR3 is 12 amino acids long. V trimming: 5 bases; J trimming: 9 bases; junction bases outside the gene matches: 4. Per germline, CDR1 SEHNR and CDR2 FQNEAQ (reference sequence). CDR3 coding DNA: TGTGCCAGCAGCCCCCGGGAGGGGACGCAGTATTTT. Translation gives CASSPREGTQYF.

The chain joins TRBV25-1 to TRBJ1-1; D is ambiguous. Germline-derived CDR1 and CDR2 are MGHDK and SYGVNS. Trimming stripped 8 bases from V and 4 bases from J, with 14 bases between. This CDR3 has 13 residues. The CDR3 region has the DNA TGTGCCAGCTACAAGGGAGAGGGCACTGAAGCTTTCTTT. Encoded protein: CASYKGEGTEAFF.

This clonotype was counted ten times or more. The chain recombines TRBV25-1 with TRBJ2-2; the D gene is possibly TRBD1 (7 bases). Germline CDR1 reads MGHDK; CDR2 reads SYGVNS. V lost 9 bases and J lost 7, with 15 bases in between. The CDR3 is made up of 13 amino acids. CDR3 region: CASRQGGVGELFF. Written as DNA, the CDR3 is TGTGCCAGTCGACAGGGCGGGGTCGGGGAGCTGTTTTTT.

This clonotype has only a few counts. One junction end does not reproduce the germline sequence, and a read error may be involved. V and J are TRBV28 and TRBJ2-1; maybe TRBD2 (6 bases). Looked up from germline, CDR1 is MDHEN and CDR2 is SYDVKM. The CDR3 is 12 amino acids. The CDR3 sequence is CASSLWGGEEIF. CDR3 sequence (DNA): TGTGCCAGCAGTTTATGGGGCGGGGAGGAGATCTTC. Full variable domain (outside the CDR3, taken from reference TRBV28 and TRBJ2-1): DVKVTQSSRYLVKRTGEKVFLECVQDMDHENMFWYRQDPGLGLRLIYFSYDVKMKEKGDIPEGYSVSREKKERFSLILESASTNQTSMYLCASSLWGGEEIFGPGTRLTVL.

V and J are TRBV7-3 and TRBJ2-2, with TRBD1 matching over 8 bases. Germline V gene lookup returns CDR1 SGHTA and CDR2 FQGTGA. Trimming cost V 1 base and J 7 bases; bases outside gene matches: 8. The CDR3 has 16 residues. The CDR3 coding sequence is TGTGCCAGCAGCTTAAATCGGCAGGGGGCGAGCGGGGAGCTGTTTTTT. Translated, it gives CASSLNRQGASGELFF.

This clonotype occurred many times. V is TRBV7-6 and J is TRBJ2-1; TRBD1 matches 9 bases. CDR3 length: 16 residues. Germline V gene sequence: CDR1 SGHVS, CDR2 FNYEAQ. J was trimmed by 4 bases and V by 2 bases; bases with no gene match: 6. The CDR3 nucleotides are TGTGCCAGCAGCTTAAGCTCGGGACAGGGATACAATGAGCAGTTCTTC. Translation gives CASSLSSGQGYNEQFF.

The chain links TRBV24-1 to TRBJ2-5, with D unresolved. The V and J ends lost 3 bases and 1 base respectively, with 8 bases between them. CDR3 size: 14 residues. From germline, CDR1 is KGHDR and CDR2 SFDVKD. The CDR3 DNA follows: TGTGCCACCAGTGATACGGTGTCCCAAGAGACCCAGTACTTC. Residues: CATSDTVSQETQYF.

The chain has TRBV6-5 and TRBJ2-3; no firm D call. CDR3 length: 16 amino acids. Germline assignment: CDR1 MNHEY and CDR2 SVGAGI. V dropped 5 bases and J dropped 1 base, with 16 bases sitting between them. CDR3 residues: CASSEETAPGTDTQYF. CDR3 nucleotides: TGTGCCAGCAGTGAAGAGACTGCCCCCGGCACAGATACGCAGTATTTT.

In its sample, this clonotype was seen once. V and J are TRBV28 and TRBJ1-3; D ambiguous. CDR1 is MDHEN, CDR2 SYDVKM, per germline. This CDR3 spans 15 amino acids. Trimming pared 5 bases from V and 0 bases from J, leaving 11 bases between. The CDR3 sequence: CASSRVLPSGNTIYF. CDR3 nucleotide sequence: TGTGCCAGCAGTAGGGTGTTACCCTCTGGAAACACCATATATTTT.

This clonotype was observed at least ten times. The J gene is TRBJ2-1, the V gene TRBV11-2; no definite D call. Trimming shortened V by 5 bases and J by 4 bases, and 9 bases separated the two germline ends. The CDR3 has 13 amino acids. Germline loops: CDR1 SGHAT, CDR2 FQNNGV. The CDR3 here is CASSPVGYNEQFF. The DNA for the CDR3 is TGTGCCAGCAGCCCGGTAGGATACAATGAGCAGTTCTTC.

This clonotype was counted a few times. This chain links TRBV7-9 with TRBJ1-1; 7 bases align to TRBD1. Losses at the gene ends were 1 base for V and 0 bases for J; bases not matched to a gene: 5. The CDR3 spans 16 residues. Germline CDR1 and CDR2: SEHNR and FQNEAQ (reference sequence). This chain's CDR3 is CASSLEAGGVNTEAFF. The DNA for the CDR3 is TGTGCCAGCAGCTTAGAGGCAGGGGGTGTGAACACTGAAGCTTTCTTT.

The CDR3 loop reads CASSLDTGGFNSPLHF. DNA of the CDR3: TGCGCCAGCAGCTTGGACACAGGGGGCTTTAATTCACCCCTCCACTTT. The V and J genes are TRBV5-1 and TRBJ1-6; 9 bases fit TRBD1. With V trimmed by 0 bases and J by 6 bases, 4 bases remained unmatched. The V gene's germline CDR1 is SGHRS and CDR2 YFSETQ. The CDR3 is made up of 16 amino acids. Together with reference TRBV5-1 and TRBJ1-6, the CDR3 gives the full variable domain: KAGVTQTPRYLIKTRGQQVTLSCSPISGHRSVSWYQQTPGQGLQFLFEYFSETQRNKGNFPGRFSGRQFSNSRSEMNVSTLELGDSALYLCASSLDTGGFNSPLHFGNGTRLTVT.